These T cell receptor beta chains were read from a single sample in a study of blood T cells in healthy people across ages. TCRdb reanalysed the 5' RACE reads using MiXCR and keeps one entry per CDR3 protein. The table lists 850,000 to 1,300,000 distinct CDR3 sequences, more than 40% of them singletons. Sequenced: blood. Every receptor here comes from a woman aged 55-70 years in good health. Both conserved end residues are part of each CDR3. The D gene is left open where the match is weak. Where a row states a size, it is once, few, many or the class of an expanded clone; other rows omit it.

>NA|NA|TRBV7-9|TRBJ2-1
CASSPRSGSQLGYEQFF
TGTGCCAGCAGCCCTAGGTCAGGTTCCCAATTGGGGTATGAGCAGTTCTTC
>NA|NA|TRBV12-3/TRBV12-4|TRBJ1-5
CASSRGNSNQPQHF
TGTGCCAGCAGTCGCGGAAATAGCAATCAGCCCCAGCATTTT
>NA|NA|TRBV6-5|TRBJ2-1
CASSTVGTGNNEQFF
TGTGCCAGCAGCACGGTGGGTACAGGGAACAATGAGCAGTTCTTC
>TRBD1|few|TRBV4-2|TRBJ1-2
CASSHQLTTGAGDGYTF
TGTGCCAGCAGCCATCAGCTAACGACAGGGGCGGGCGATGGCTACACCTTC
>TRBD1|NA|TRBV27|TRBJ1-6
CASSLSGTGSNSPLHF
TGTGCCAGCAGTTTATCAGGGACAGGGAGTAATTCACCCCTCCACTTT
>NA|NA|TRBV20-1|TRBJ2-3
CSASQEIDEEDTQYF
TGCAGTGCTAGCCAAGAAATCGATGAGGAAGATACGCAGTATTTT
>TRBD2|NA|TRBV20-1|TRBJ2-1
CSARGGGGLAVYNEQFF
TGCAGTGCTAGAGGTGGGGGGGGACTAGCGGTCTACAATGAGCAGTTCTTC
>NA|NA|TRBV5-1|TRBJ2-1
CASSRDVSYNEQFF
TGCGCCAGCAGCCGGGACGTCTCCTACAATGAGCAGTTCTTC
>NA|NA|TRBV29-1|TRBJ2-3
CSVGALLSTDTQYF
TGCAGCGTTGGAGCTCTCTTAAGCACAGATACGCAGTATTTT
>NA|NA|TRBV11-2|TRBJ1-5
CASSLDGDQPQHF
TGTGCCAGCAGCTTAGATGGAGATCAGCCCCAGCATTTT
>NA|few|TRBV6-5|TRBJ1-2
CASSYSGPGRQGYGYTF
TGTGCCAGCAGTTACTCGGGGCCGGGGCGTCAGGGCTATGGCTACACCTTC
>TRBD2|few|TRBV14|TRBJ2-1
CASSPVGGRWNEQFF
TGTGCCAGCAGCCCCGTGGGCGGGAGGTGGAATGAGCAGTTCTTC
>NA|NA|TRBV9|TRBJ2-3
CASSVRAYGTDTQYF
TGTGCCAGCAGCGTACGCGCTTACGGGACAGATACGCAGTATTTT
>TRBD2|NA|TRBV28|TRBJ2-7
CASSSPGTSYEQYF
TGTGCCAGCAGCTCACCCGGGACTAGCTACGAGCAGTACTTC
>NA|few|TRBV5-1|TRBJ2-1
CASSWGTYNEQFF
TGCGCCAGCAGCTGGGGGACCTACAATGAGCAGTTCTTC
>TRBD1|NA|TRBV2|TRBJ2-7
CASSETGQGGNEQYF
TGTGCCAGCAGTGAGACAGGACAGGGAGGAAATGAGCAGTACTTC
>NA|few|TRBV27|TRBJ2-2
CASTLYQGSGTGELFF
TGTGCCAGCACCCTTTACCAGGGTTCGGGCACCGGGGAGCTGTTTTTT
>TRBD2|few|TRBV29-1|TRBJ2-7
CSVDLTSVNNEQYF
TGCAGCGTTGACCTCACTAGCGTAAACAATGAGCAGTACTTC
>TRBD1|few|TRBV5-6|TRBJ2-5
CASSLVGQELIRETQYF
TGTGCCAGCAGCTTGGTGGGACAGGAGTTAATTCGAGAGACCCAGTACTTC
>TRBD1|NA|TRBV27|TRBJ1-2
CASALTGGVGYGYTF
TGTGCCAGTGCCCTGACAGGGGGCGTAGGCTATGGCTACACCTTC
>NA|few|TRBV24-1|TRBJ2-5
CATSRDYQETQYF
TGTGCCACCTCCAGGGACTACCAAGAGACCCAGTACTTC
>NA|NA|TRBV27|TRBJ2-5
CASRSLGETQYF
TGTGCCAGCAGGTCCCTTGGGGAGACCCAGTACTTC
>TRBD2|few|TRBV7-2|TRBJ2-1
CASSSSGRENDNEQFF
TGTGCCAGCAGCTCCAGCGGGAGAGAAAACGACAATGAGCAGTTCTTC
>TRBD2|few|TRBV7-6|TRBJ2-1
CASSLGTSGSVDEQFF
TGTGCCAGCAGCTTAGGGACTAGCGGGAGTGTGGATGAGCAGTTCTTC
>NA|NA|TRBV18|TRBJ1-1
CASSPTGMKPNTEAFF
TGTGCCAGCTCACCTACAGGGATGAAGCCGAACACTGAAGCTTTCTTT
>NA|NA|TRBV28|TRBJ2-3
CASSLRPIFTDTQYF
TGTGCCAGCAGTTTAAGGCCGATCTTCACAGATACGCAGTATTTT